What follows is one T cell receptor (beta chain) and its context. As originally analysed: Reference gene primer amplification gave estimated nucleated cell counts. The repertoire was sequenced with immunoSEQ multiplex PCR; TCRdb's copy has only in-frame clones and lacks some. V, J and clone size reflect that table, while D and trimming were determined from the DNA. The sample has 76,000 or so clones, roughly 80% seen once; the top ten hold around 10%. These data come from a study of blood T cell repertoires in COVID-19. About the study: The United States, Italy and Spain were the sources of the acute and convalescent COVID-19 samples. PBMCs, B-cell-depleted T cells, or T cells were the source of the cDNA or gDNA that made up the material.

Germline V CDR1 and CDR2: MDHEN, SYDVKM. Trimming stripped 3 bases from V and 5 bases from J, with 13 bases between. The CDR3 length is 14 residues. Material: peripheral blood. This receptor was taken from a man aged 45-65 years with acute or convalescent COVID-19. The chain couples TRBV28 to TRBJ1-1, with D possibly matching TRBD1 (5 bases). CDR3 DNA: TGTGCCAGCAGTTTCCCGGCAGGGAGGACTGAAGCTTTCTTT. As protein: CASSFPAGRTEAFF.